Shown below are 23 T cell receptor beta chains from a single sample sequenced in a study of cytomegalovirus exposure and HLA in healthy donors. PCR used 60 Vbeta primers and 13 Jbeta primers. TCRdb's copy holds only in-frame clones and misses some; the assay was immunoSEQ multiplex PCR. This table holds hundreds of thousands of clones, 70% found once. Sequenced sample: PBMCs. These receptors were collected from a man aged 35 to 55 in good health and CMV-seropositive.

The chain joins TRBV5-4 to TRBJ2-7; 7 bases are a match to TRBD1. The CDR3 consists of 14 residues. The trim removed 5 bases at V and 1 base at J, leaving 6 bases unmatched. The germline V gene has CDR1 SGHNT and CDR2 YYREEE (reference sequence). The CDR3 is CASRPGTASYEQYF. The CDR3 coding sequence is TGTGCCAGCAGGCCCGGGACAGCATCCTACGAGCAGTACTTC.

This rearrangement joins TRBV6-5 to TRBJ1-4; unclear D gene. Trimming shortened V by 6 bases and J by 3 bases, and 5 bases separated the two germline ends. Germline V gene data show CDR1 as MNHEY and CDR2 as SVGAGI. CDR3 length equals 12 residues. In nucleotides, the CDR3 is TGTGCCAGCAGCCAGGCTAATGAAAAACTGTTTTTT. Translated: CASSQANEKLFF.

The chain uses TRBV5-1 and TRBJ2-5; 13 bases map to TRBD2. The germline CDR1 and CDR2 sequences are SGHRS and YFSETQ. Germline trimming cut 2 bases from V and 3 bases from J; bases unmatched to any gene: 1. The CDR3 covers 15 residues. CDR3 loop: CASSLGLAGEETQYF. In nucleotides, the CDR3 is TGCGCCAGCAGCTTAGGACTAGCGGGGGAAGAGACCCAGTACTTC.

A single count supports this clone. The V gene is TRBV5-1, the J gene TRBJ2-1; TRBD2 aligns across 12 bases. The CDR3 contains 15 residues. V lost 2 bases and J lost 6; bases outside the gene matches: 3. Germline values: CDR1 SGHRS, CDR2 YFSETQ. CDR3 DNA: TGCGCCAGCAGCTTAAGACTAGCGGGAGCCAATGAGCAGTTCTTC. Amino acids: CASSLRLAGANEQFF.

The genes are TRBV6-5 and TRBJ1-2; 8 positions match TRBD1. After removal of 5 bases from V and 5 bases from J, the junction contained 10 bases not matched to a gene. CDR3 size: 15 residues. The germline V gene has CDR1 MNHEY and CDR2 SVGAGI. The CDR3: CASSTLGQGRYGYTF. CDR3 nucleotides: TGTGCCAGCAGTACTCTAGGACAGGGACGGTATGGCTACACCTTC.

This chain links TRBV14 with TRBJ2-1; 8 bases match TRBD2. Per germline, CDR1 SGHDN and CDR2 FVKESK. The length of the CDR3 is 15 residues. The V and J ends lost 4 bases and 3 bases, in that order; junction bases with no gene match: 5. CDR3 residues: CASSPGTSVYNEQFF. The DNA for the CDR3 is TGTGCCAGCAGCCCGGGGACTAGTGTCTACAATGAGCAGTTCTTC.

The V gene is TRBV15, the J gene TRBJ2-3; D might be TRBD1 (6 bases). Per germline, CDR1 LNHNV and CDR2 YYDKDF (reference sequence). This CDR3 region has 15 residues. V dropped 3 bases and J dropped 2 bases, with 12 bases sitting between them. The CDR3 sequence: CATSRGAEPTDTQYF. CDR3 sequence (DNA): TGTGCCACCAGCAGGGGGGCGGAGCCCACAGATACGCAGTATTTT. The variable domain in full, with the rest retrieved from reference TRBV15 and TRBJ2-3, is DAMVIQNPRYQVTQFGKPVTLSCSQTLNHNVMYWYQQKSSQAPKLLFHYYDKDFNNEADTPDNFQSRRPNTSFCFLDIRSPGLGDTAMYLCATSRGAEPTDTQYFGPGTRLTVL.

The V gene is TRBV4-3, the J gene TRBJ1-1; D is unresolved. The CDR3 runs to 15 residues. V was clipped by 3 bases and J by 4 bases, with 15 bases between them. Germline values: CDR1 LGHNA, CDR2 YSLEER. This CDR3 is CASSHTRGRGTEAFF. Written as DNA, the CDR3 is TGCGCCAGCAGCCATACCCGAGGACGGGGCACTGAAGCTTTCTTT.

This chain joins TRBV4-1 and TRBJ1-4; D is possibly TRBD1 (6 bases). Germline CDR1 is MGHRA and CDR2 is YSYEKL. V was cut by 1 base and J by 3 bases, with 9 bases left in between. CDR3 length equals 15 residues. CDR3 in amino acids: CASSQVGGANEKLFF. Written as DNA, the CDR3 is TGCGCCAGCAGCCAAGTAGGGGGGGCTAATGAAAAACTGTTTTTT.

The chain joins TRBV7-2 to TRBJ2-3, with D possibly TRBD2 on 7 matching bases. Trimming pared 5 bases from V and 6 bases from J, leaving 12 bases between. Germline CDR1 and CDR2: SGHTA and FQGNSA. The CDR3 is 13 amino acids. The CDR3 DNA reads as TGTGCCAGCAGCCCCGGGGGGCCGGATACGCAGTATTTT. This encodes CASSPGGPDTQYF.

A remark on this clone: The junction departs from germline at one end; a sequencing error may be responsible. The V call is TRBV27, the J call TRBJ2-7; D might be TRBD2 (6 bases). The V gene's germline CDR1 is MNHEY and CDR2 SMNVEV (reference sequence). CDR3 size: 14 residues. The CDR3 loop reads CASSFRGFSYEQSF. For the CDR3, the DNA is TGTGCCAGCAGTTTCCGGGGGTTCTCCTACGAGCAGTCCTTC.

With respect to this clone: Different DNA sequences within this sample yield the same CDR3. The rearrangement uses TRBV7-9 and TRBJ2-7; no clear D gene. There are 11 residues in the CDR3. Germline loops: CDR1 SEHNR, CDR2 FQNEAQ (reference sequence). Trimming shortened V by 3 bases and J by 3 bases, and 3 bases separated the two germline ends. CDR3 protein: CASSFSYEQYF. In DNA, the CDR3 is TGTGCCAGCAGCTTCAGCTACGAGCAGTACTTC.

This sequence joins TRBV11-2 and TRBJ2-7, with D unclear. CDR3 length equals 13 residues. Trimming shortened V by 1 base and J by 7 bases, and 11 bases separated the two germline ends. Germline CDR1 is SGHAT and CDR2 is FQNNGV. The CDR3 region has the DNA TGTGCCAGCAGCTTAGCCCCGTGGAGAGAGCAGTACTTC. Amino acids: CASSLAPWREQYF.

The chain uses TRBV6-6 and TRBJ2-2; weak D call: TRBD1 (6 bases). The CDR3 covers 16 residues. Trimming shortened V by 6 bases and J by 5 bases, and 19 bases separated the two germline ends. Germline loops: CDR1 MNHNY, CDR2 SVGAGI (reference sequence). The CDR3 sequence: CASSPGTLDKTGELFF. In nucleotides, the CDR3 is TGTGCCAGCAGCCCCGGGACATTGGATAAAACCGGGGAGCTGTTTTTT.

This clone came up a few times. V and J are TRBV28 and TRBJ1-2; 11 bases match TRBD1. Germline V lookup: CDR1 MDHEN, CDR2 SYDVKM. V dropped 2 bases and J dropped 5; count of bases not matched to a gene: 10. CDR3 size: 17 residues. The CDR3 spells CASSLSLFGQGAYGYTF. DNA for the CDR3: TGTGCCAGCAGTTTAAGTTTATTCGGACAGGGGGCGTATGGCTACACCTTC.

This rearrangement joins TRBV27 to TRBJ1-6; 7 bases map to TRBD1. V shed 6 bases and J 10 bases; nucleotides not matched to a gene: 9. CDR1 is MNHEY and CDR2 is SMNVEV in the germline V gene (reference sequence). This CDR3 has 14 residues. The CDR3 region is CASRTGQVSSPLHF. Written as DNA, the CDR3 is TGTGCCAGCAGAACCGGACAGGTTAGCTCACCCCTCCACTTT.

As DNA, the CDR3 is TGCAGCCTTCGACAGGGTTCTGAAGCTTTCTTT. This translates into CSLRQGSEAFF. The rearrangement links TRBV29-1 to TRBJ1-1, with 7 nucleotides matching TRBD1. CDR1 is SQVTM and CDR2 is ANQGSEA in the germline V gene. This CDR3 has 11 amino acids. J was trimmed by 6 bases and V by 8 bases; bases with no gene match: 6.

This clone was detected only once. V is TRBV7-9 and J is TRBJ1-5, with TRBD1 matching 9 bases. CDR3 length equals 15 residues. Trimming cost V 5 bases and J 3 bases; bases outside gene matches: 5. Germline CDR1 and CDR2: SEHNR and FQNEAQ (reference sequence). Here the CDR3 reads CASSPGTGINQPQHF. CDR3 nucleotide sequence: TGTGCCAGCAGCCCCGGGACAGGGATCAATCAGCCCCAGCATTTT.

This chain joins TRBV28 and TRBJ2-7, with D possibly TRBD1 on 5 matching bases. V lost 2 bases and J 5 bases, leaving 13 bases between the germline ends. This CDR3 has 14 residues. CDR1 is MDHEN and CDR2 is SYDVKM in the germline V gene. In DNA, the CDR3 is TGTGCCAGCAGTTTAGTGGGCCAGGGCGACGAGCAGTACTTC. Translated: CASSLVGQGDEQYF.

The chain employs TRBV6-5 and TRBJ2-7; the D gene is possibly TRBD1 (6 bases). Per the germline V gene, CDR1 is MNHEY and CDR2 is SVGAGI. The CDR3 consists of 15 residues. With 7 bases removed from V and 2 bases from J, the gap between germline ends came to 18 bases. The CDR3 region has the DNA TGTGCCAGCAAATTGGGACAACTTGCACCCTACGAGCAGTACTTC. It specifies CASKLGQLAPYEQYF.

The chain combines TRBV5-5 with TRBJ1-2; D is ambiguous. Trimming took 0 bases from V and 6 from J, leaving 12 bases between them. Germline CDR1 and CDR2: SGHKS and YYEKEE (reference sequence). The CDR3 has 14 residues. CDR3 loop: CASSLAPGEHGYTF. The CDR3 DNA follows: TGTGCCAGCAGCTTGGCCCCCGGGGAACATGGCTACACCTTC.

The genes are TRBV5-4 and TRBJ1-4; D call uncertain. The CDR3 is 15 amino acids. CDR1 and CDR2 from the germline V gene are SGHNT and YYREEE (reference sequence). Trimming took 0 bases from V and 5 from J, leaving 11 bases between them. The CDR3, as DNA: TGTGCCAGCAGCTTGGCTGGCAGGTTAAATGAAAAACTGTTTTTT. This translates into CASSLAGRLNEKLFF.

Regarding this clone: Other DNA sequences in the sample encode the same CDR3. The chain joins TRBV4-3 to TRBJ2-7; TRBD2 agrees at 14 bases. With 1 base clipped from V and 5 bases from J, the junction kept 7 bases outside the gene matches. Germline CDR1 and CDR2: LGHNA and YSLEER. This CDR3 has 17 residues. CDR3 in amino acids: CASSQGLAGGSWDEQYF. The CDR3 DNA is TGCGCCAGCAGCCAAGGACTAGCGGGGGGGTCCTGGGACGAGCAGTACTTC.